The present T cell receptor (beta chain) was sequenced within a study of patients and donors after allogeneic stem cell transplantation. This clonotype has a count of ten or more. TCRdb reprocessed the RT-PCR reads with MiXCR, giving one entry per CDR3 protein. Among fewer than 250,000 distinct CDR3 sequences, 13% to 15% were seen once, and the ten largest hold approximately 10%. V lost 5 bases and J lost 11; bases outside the gene matches: 11. The CDR3 is 15 amino acids. The clonotype comes from a human donor who was either an allogeneic HSCT recipient or a stem cell or donor lymphocyte infusion donor (not recorded which). It is not recorded whose cells these are; they may come from a transplant donor. The specimen sequenced was blood, either unsorted or a sorted T cell fraction (not recorded which). The rearrangement links TRBV12-3 or TRBV12-4 to TRBJ1-4; 10 bases fit TRBD1. The CDR3 DNA reads TGTGCCAGCAGTACTTTTACGGCGGACAGGGGGAAACTGTTTTTT. The encoded protein is CASSTFTADRGKLFF.